This TCR beta chain was sequenced for a study of tumor-infiltrating lymphocytes in primary liver carcinoma (dated by TCRdb to the late 2010s). Regarding the complete study: A handful of patients with histopathologically diagnosed primary liver carcinoma underwent surgical resection in China between November 2015 and early 2016. Across five regions of each liver tumor, along with adjacent normal tissue and blood, the study brought together TCRbeta repertoire sequencing, expression microarrays and whole-exome sequencing. High reproducibility was observed for the technical replicate repertoires, with mean shared-clone rates roughly 0.92 and correlation coefficients above 0.98. The five patients had tumors staged T1-T3 N0M0, with maximum diameters ranging from roughly 4.2 to 11 cm. Samples yielded roughly 3.5 to 7.13 million productive TCRbeta reads; read depth did not differ significantly between tissue types. A total of some 35 specimens from 5 patients went through TCRbeta repertoire sequencing, namely 25 tumor regions, 5 adjacent noncancerous liver tissues and 5 peripheral blood samples. Hepatocellular carcinoma (four) or combined HCC and intrahepatic cholangiocarcinoma (one) was present in the five patients, who were three men and two women aged 30 to 69 years.

This clonotype was found many times. Its antigen has not been determined. No base qualities exist here, and no much larger clone lies one base off it. CDR1 and CDR2, per the germline V gene, are MNHEY and SVGEGT. The CDR3 starts with the cysteine, ends with the phenylalanine, and has 14 residues. The CDR3 DNA has 42 bases and is translated from base 1. A distance of 8 bases separates the germline ends of V and J, which lose 2 bases and 3 bases respectively. Starting from about 550 ng total RNA, TCRbeta-specific cDNA was produced by reverse transcription with a constant-region primer and ProtoScript II reverse transcriptase. Three nested multiplex PCR rounds, following a slightly modified ARM-PCR procedure, were used to build the TCRbeta libraries. Multiplex TRBV1-TRBV30 forward primers and a Cbeta reverse primer were used in the first two PCR rounds, each of which was run for around 9 cycles. A final 25-cycle PCR with Deep VentR polymerase added sample barcodes and Illumina adapters. Before sequencing, amplicons between 200 and 500 bp were purified from gel using a QIAquick gel extraction kit. The TCRbeta amplicons were sequenced with 250-bp paired-end reads on an Illumina HiSeq 2500. The paper's processing steps were these. Quality trimming of reads was performed with Trimmomatic v0.33, and paired reads were merged with FLASH v1.2.11 so that full CDR3 sequences could be recovered. V, D and J germline segments were assigned to the rearranged TCRbeta sequences by MiGEC v1.2.1b. Clonotype statistics and Shannon-Wiener diversity indices were calculated with VDJtools v1.0.0. To cut down on sampling bias, every analysis after diversity analysis relied on just the 250 most abundant clonotypes from each sample. Using fastp at Q25 and MiXCR, TCRdb reprocessed the public reads and kept productive beta chains. Records with the same CDR3 protein are collapsed into one entry carrying the most frequent genes and DNA. The V and J calls here are based on TCRdb, not the publication. The table for this sample lists fewer than 400,000 distinct CDR3 sequences; approximately 60% of them were counted only once. The ten largest make up 9% of the sample.

Beyond this particular receptor, the publication reports: The study included only a few patients, and the authors note findings should be validated in a larger study. Only the TCR beta chain was sequenced, which likely underestimates true repertoire diversity because unpaired alpha chains were not captured. Since the samples were bulk and unsorted, there was no way to compare CD4+ and CD8+ T cell repertoires. The top 250 clones made up a significantly larger repertoire fraction in tumors than in blood (p = 0.039). Repertoire overlap was higher between tumor regions (mean around 35%) than tumor-adjacent (approximately 17%) or tumor-blood (approximately 15%) pairs, consistent with antigen-driven expansion.

TRIzol reagent was used to extract blood RNA from unsorted whole blood, while the DNeasy Blood & Tissue kit provided the germline DNA. Patients had chronic HBV infection and were treatment-naive at sampling. Before surgery, 3 to 5 milliliters of peripheral blood were collected into K2EDTA tubes. The rearrangement combines TRBV6-2 or TRBV6-3 with TRBJ1-5, with the D gene call left open. This TCR was sampled from a man aged 35 to 55 with primary liver carcinoma and hepatitis B virus infection. Sequencing used peripheral blood. This receptor has the CDR3 CASSYHSSNQPQHF. The DNA sequence is as follows: TGTGCCAGCAGTTACCACAGCTCCAATCAGCCCCAGCATTTT.